This is a list of T cell receptor beta chains from one sample in a study of T cells in Graves' hyperthyroidism and ophthalmopathy. TCRdb redid the calling of the multiplex PCR reads with MiXCR, one entry per CDR3 protein. The data contain 100,000 to 130,000 distinct CDR3 sequences, about 16% of them singletons. The material sequenced was blood. The receptors were gathered from a woman aged 45-65 years with Graves' hyperthyroidism. Each CDR3 is given with its conserved first and last residue. The D gene is left open where the match is weak. The listing skips clone size in some rows; elsewhere it reads once, few, many or a size class.

v_call: TRBV27
clone_size: NA
j_call: TRBJ1-2
d_call: NA
cdr3_nt: TGTGCCAGCAGTTTAAGTAGGTACAACTATGGCTACACCTTC
cdr3_aa: CASSLSRYNYGYTF

v_call: TRBV28
clone_size: many
j_call: TRBJ2-5
d_call: NA
cdr3_nt: TGTGCCAGCAGCCCGTGGGGGGCGGGGACCCAGTACTTC
cdr3_aa: CASSPWGAGTQYF

v_call: TRBV14
clone_size: many
j_call: TRBJ2-5
d_call: NA
cdr3_nt: TGTGCCAGCAGCCAGGCCCGGTGGCAAGAGACCCAGTACTTC
cdr3_aa: CASSQARWQETQYF

v_call: TRBV11-2
clone_size: many
j_call: TRBJ2-1
d_call: NA
cdr3_nt: TGTGCCAGCAGCTTAAGGTCAGGGTACCCCTACAATGAGCAGTTCTTC
cdr3_aa: CASSLRSGYPYNEQFF

v_call: TRBV12-3/TRBV12-4
clone_size: NA
j_call: TRBJ2-7
d_call: TRBD2
cdr3_nt: TGTGCCAGCAGTTTCGGACTAGCGGGAGGTAGGGAGCAGTACTTC
cdr3_aa: CASSFGLAGGREQYF

v_call: TRBV2
clone_size: many
j_call: TRBJ2-3
d_call: NA
cdr3_nt: TGTGCCAGCGGCGGAGGGAGCACAGATACGCAGTATTTT
cdr3_aa: CASGGGSTDTQYF

v_call: TRBV6-5
clone_size: NA
j_call: TRBJ1-1
d_call: TRBD1
cdr3_nt: TGTGCCAGCAGTTCCGGACAGGGGGCGAACACTGAAGCTTTCTTT
cdr3_aa: CASSSGQGANTEAFF

v_call: TRBV3-1
clone_size: many
j_call: TRBJ1-3
d_call: TRBD1
cdr3_nt: TGTGCCAGCAGCCCCACAGGGGTAGACACCATATATTTT
cdr3_aa: CASSPTGVDTIYF

v_call: TRBV7-3
clone_size: NA
j_call: TRBJ2-7
d_call: NA
cdr3_nt: TGTGCCAGCAACACGCCTGGGGGAAAATCCTACGAGCAGTACTTC
cdr3_aa: CASNTPGGKSYEQYF

v_call: TRBV6-1
clone_size: many
j_call: TRBJ1-2
d_call: NA
cdr3_nt: TGTGCCAGCACTTTAGACGCTAACTATGGCTACACCTTC
cdr3_aa: CASTLDANYGYTF

v_call: TRBV15
clone_size: many
j_call: TRBJ2-3
d_call: TRBD2
cdr3_nt: TGTGCCACCAGCCACTCAAGCGGGAGAGGTGCAGATACGCAGTATTTT
cdr3_aa: CATSHSSGRGADTQYF

v_call: TRBV12-3/TRBV12-4
clone_size: many
j_call: TRBJ2-1
d_call: NA
cdr3_nt: TGTGCCAGCAGACCCCACACTGGACCCTACAATGAGCAGTTCTTC
cdr3_aa: CASRPHTGPYNEQFF

v_call: TRBV5-1
clone_size: many
j_call: TRBJ1-2
d_call: NA
cdr3_nt: TGCGCCAGCAGCAGCTCCCGGGACTTTTCAATCTATGGCTACACCTTC
cdr3_aa: CASSSSRDFSIYGYTF

v_call: TRBV4-1
clone_size: NA
j_call: TRBJ1-3
d_call: NA
cdr3_nt: TGCGCCAGCAGCCAAGTTTATTCTGGAAACACCATATATTTT
cdr3_aa: CASSQVYSGNTIYF

v_call: TRBV12-3/TRBV12-4
clone_size: many
j_call: TRBJ2-1
d_call: TRBD2
cdr3_nt: TGTGCCAGCAGTTTAAATTTAGCGGGAGGGGCAAATGAGCAGTTCTTC
cdr3_aa: CASSLNLAGGANEQFF

v_call: TRBV7-2
clone_size: many
j_call: TRBJ2-3
d_call: NA
cdr3_nt: TGTGCCAGCAGCTTATATCGGGAGAGGGCAGATACGCAGTATTTT
cdr3_aa: CASSLYRERADTQYF

v_call: TRBV11-1
clone_size: many
j_call: TRBJ2-5
d_call: TRBD2
cdr3_nt: TGTGCCAGCAGCACCCGACTAGCGGGAGATTTAGAAGAGACCCAGTACTTC
cdr3_aa: CASSTRLAGDLEETQYF

v_call: TRBV2
clone_size: many
j_call: TRBJ1-1
d_call: NA
cdr3_nt: TGTGCCAGCAGTCCTGCCTTTGGGAGGACTGAAGCTTTCTTT
cdr3_aa: CASSPAFGRTEAFF

v_call: TRBV18
clone_size: many
j_call: TRBJ2-7
d_call: NA
cdr3_nt: TGTGCCAGCTCACCACCCTCCGGTTTTGACGAGCAGTACTTC
cdr3_aa: CASSPPSGFDEQYF

v_call: TRBV28
clone_size: many
j_call: TRBJ1-1
d_call: TRBD1
cdr3_nt: TGTGCCAGCACCCCCCAGGGGGCGACTGAAGCTTTCTTT
cdr3_aa: CASTPQGATEAFF

v_call: TRBV11-2
clone_size: medium-sized
j_call: TRBJ2-3
d_call: NA
cdr3_nt: TGTGCCAGCAGCTTAGTATACGTGGATACGCAGTATTTT
cdr3_aa: CASSLVYVDTQYF

v_call: TRBV2
clone_size: few
j_call: TRBJ2-2
d_call: NA
cdr3_nt: TGTGCCAGCAGGTACAGTGTCACCGGGGAGCTGTTTTTT
cdr3_aa: CASRYSVTGELFF

v_call: TRBV6-1
clone_size: NA
j_call: TRBJ2-7
d_call: NA
cdr3_nt: TGTGCCAGCAGGGCCCTGGGACGCCACTACGAGCAGTACTTC
cdr3_aa: CASRALGRHYEQYF

v_call: TRBV29-1
clone_size: many
j_call: TRBJ2-3
d_call: TRBD1
cdr3_nt: TGCAGCGTGAGGGTACAGGGGGCCCGGGATACGCAGTATTTT
cdr3_aa: CSVRVQGARDTQYF